Listed below are T cell receptor beta chains from one sample, sequenced in a study of shared clonotypes between healthy human individuals. The assay was immunoSEQ multiplex PCR, and TCRdb's table has in-frame clones only and misses some. The sample holds about 2.1 million clones, roughly 91% seen once. The sequenced sample consisted of naive CD8+ T cells from PBMCs. Receptor source: a man younger than 35 in good health. Some clones in this sample may be carry-over from other donors' samples. CDR3s include the opening cysteine and the closing phenylalanine or tryptophan. The D gene is left open where the match is weak.

length,V,D,J,CDR3
13,TRBV19,TRBD1,TRBJ1-1,CASRGTVNTEAFF
19,TRBV9,TRBD2,TRBJ2-1,CASSAMLAGGMGRYNEQFF
16,TRBV10-1,-,TRBJ1-4,CASTLHRDPTNEKLFF
15,TRBV11-2,TRBD1,TRBJ2-7,CASSPPGQGVYEQYF
13,TRBV29-1,-,TRBJ1-1,CSVDPGTGDQAFF
15,TRBV5-5,-,TRBJ1-3,CASSLDPRTGNTIYF
14,TRBV19,-,TRBJ2-1,CASSIGGAYNEQFF
13,TRBV5-6,-,TRBJ1-5,CASSLGGDQPQHF
13,TRBV7-9,-,TRBJ2-7,CASSPSGYSEQYF
14,TRBV27,-,TRBJ1-1,CASSSLWGVTEAFF
15,TRBV7-9,TRBD2,TRBJ2-3,CASSRLAGATDTQYF
12,TRBV28,-,TRBJ2-1,CAGQRANNEQFF
15,TRBV4-2,TRBD1,TRBJ2-1,CASSPRTGGVNEQFF
14,TRBV18,TRBD1,TRBJ1-1,CASSPSTGRTEAFF
14,TRBV27,-,TRBJ1-4,CASSAVPPFEKLFF
16,TRBV27,TRBD1,TRBJ2-5,CASSLTGGAGGETQYF
15,TRBV27,TRBD2,TRBJ2-1,CASSPSPGLAGEQFF
15,TRBV7-6,-,TRBJ2-5,CASSFTSGYQETQYF
15,TRBV4-3,TRBD2,TRBJ2-7,CASSQDRRGGHEQYF
16,TRBV14,TRBD1,TRBJ2-7,CASSQGQGLGWYEQYF
15,TRBV28,TRBD1,TRBJ2-5,CASTSGQGSSETQYF
17,TRBV7-2,-,TRBJ2-3,CASSLGPRGPLADTQYF
13,TRBV19,-,TRBJ2-2,CASSIGGTGELFF
14,TRBV7-9,TRBD1,TRBJ1-1,CASSYQTGVTEAFF
14,TRBV7-6,TRBD2,TRBJ2-7,CASSGLAGSYEQYF
17,TRBV7-2,TRBD2,TRBJ2-3,CASSLSPASGSADTQYF
14,TRBV30,TRBD2,TRBJ2-1,CAWSWTSGHNEQFF
15,TRBV4-1,-,TRBJ1-5,CASSLLSGGRQPQHF
13,TRBV6-6,-,TRBJ1-5,CASIEGGYQPQHF
14,TRBV27,TRBD1,TRBJ2-7,CASSWGQGLGEQYF
15,TRBV27,-,TRBJ2-7,CASSYLPTGSYEQYF
14,TRBV2,-,TRBJ2-1,CASKGSGYQNEQFF
15,TRBV5-1,-,TRBJ2-3,CASSLTESGTDTQYF
15,TRBV27,-,TRBJ1-2,CASSPSQLPYYGYTF
18,TRBV28,-,TRBJ2-1,CASSPSTQRMVTYNEQFF
14,TRBV6-1,-,TRBJ1-4,CASSDYRTNEKLFF
12,TRBV27,-,TRBJ2-2,CASSLLSGELFF
11,TRBV29-1,TRBD1,TRBJ1-1,CSGTGNTEAFF
19,TRBV4-2,-,TRBJ2-6,CASSGPSPIVPSGANVLTF
14,TRBV10-3,-,TRBJ1-2,CAISEEAALYGYTF
15,TRBV5-4,TRBD1,TRBJ1-1,CASSHTGEGDTEAFF
14,TRBV4-1,TRBD2,TRBJ2-1,CASRASGRDNEQFF
14,TRBV6-6,-,TRBJ1-3,CASNPGGFGNTIYF
15,TRBV29-1,TRBD2,TRBJ2-7,CSVSGSEDRSYEQYF
15,TRBV2,-,TRBJ2-6,CASERPYSGANVLTF
17,TRBV4-2,-,TRBJ1-2,CASSQVNRDGSNYGYTF
15,TRBV7-9,TRBD2,TRBJ2-1,CASSLTSGISEEQFF
14,TRBV4-3,-,TRBJ2-3,CASSRRETRTTQYF
13,TRBV11-2,-,TRBJ2-1,CASSYDVDNEQFF
16,TRBV27,TRBD1,TRBJ2-3,CASSSYPGQGIDTQYF
15,TRBV9,TRBD2,TRBJ2-7,CASSVGTSGISEQYF
15,TRBV28,-,TRBJ2-2,CASSQGTSNTGELFF
14,TRBV4-1,-,TRBJ2-3,CASSPGDATDTQYF
13,TRBV7-9,-,TRBJ2-7,CASSLDSTWEQYF
14,TRBV28,TRBD1,TRBJ2-7,CASRRTGSSYEQYF
16,TRBV4-2,-,TRBJ1-2,CASSPGVRGGSYGYTF
14,TRBV4-1,-,TRBJ2-7,CASSQVSRSYEQYF